This TCR beta chain stems from a study of cytomegalovirus exposure and HLA in healthy donors. About the research overall: From 170 million or so T cells, an earlier analysis saw 120 million or so unique TCR beta sequences. Regarding the study as a whole: The productive fraction for most TCR beta V segments was about 90% or about 30% in an earlier analysis. TCR beta V- and J-gene trimming was later associated with a missense DCLRE1C variant.

This clone has only one observation. The antigen is undetermined. Primers for the PCR totalled 60 Vbeta and 13 Jbeta. TCRdb keeps only in-frame clones here, not all; method: immunoSEQ multiplex PCR. The sample yields 170,000 or so clones, about four fifths seen once. Germline CDR1 MRHNA, CDR2 SNTAGT. CDR3 length: 14 residues. Unmatched junction bases numbered 6, after V lost 7 bases and J lost 3 bases. Sequenced material: PBMCs. This TCR was sampled from a man aged 30-40 years in good health and CMV-seropositive. This chain joins TRBV6-4 and TRBJ2-3, with TRBD1 matching 8 bases. CDR3 sequence (DNA): TGTGCCAGCAAGGAACAGGGGGAAACAGATACGCAGTATTTT. Protein sequence: CASKEQGETDTQYF.